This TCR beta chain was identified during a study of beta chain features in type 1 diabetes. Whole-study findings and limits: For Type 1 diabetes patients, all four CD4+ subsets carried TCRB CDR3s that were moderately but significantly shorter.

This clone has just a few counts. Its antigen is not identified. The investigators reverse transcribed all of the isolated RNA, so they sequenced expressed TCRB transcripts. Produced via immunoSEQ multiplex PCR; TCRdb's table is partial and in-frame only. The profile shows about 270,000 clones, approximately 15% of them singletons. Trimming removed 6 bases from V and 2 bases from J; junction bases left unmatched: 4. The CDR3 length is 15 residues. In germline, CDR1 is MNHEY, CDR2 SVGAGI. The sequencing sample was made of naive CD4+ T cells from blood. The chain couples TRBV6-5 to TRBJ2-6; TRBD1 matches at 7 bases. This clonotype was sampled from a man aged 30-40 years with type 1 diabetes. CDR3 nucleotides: TGTGCCAGCAGCCGTGACAGGGCTGGGGCCAACGTCCTGACTTTC. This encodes CASSRDRAGANVLTF.